The entry below describes one T cell receptor beta chain. The data are from a study of T cells after yellow fever vaccination. TCRdb used MiXCR to reprocess the 5' RACE reads, holding one entry per CDR3 protein. The sample gives more than 300,000 distinct CDR3 sequences, about 4.5% of which show up once; less than 20% is in the top ten. The sequence derives from a man aged 18 to 29 who received the YFV17D yellow fever vaccine. The starting material was PBMCs, obtained 15 days after the yellow fever booster vaccination.

The CDR3: CASSELTGANVLTF. CDR3 in DNA: TGTGCCAGCAGTGAACTAACGGGGGCCAACGTCCTGACTTTC. V gene TRBV2 combines with J gene TRBJ2-6; D gene unclear. The V end lost 2 bases, the J end lost 4 bases, and 6 bases lay between the germline ends. The CDR3 runs 14 residues. Germline values: CDR1 SNHLY, CDR2 FYNNEI.